This TCR beta chain derives from a study of T cells in Graves' hyperthyroidism and ophthalmopathy (dated by TCRdb to the late 2010s). Regarding the study in general: To identify TCR V-J signatures that set the groups apart, the researchers used a discovery cohort of 90 to 100 patients, made up of under 50 with Graves' ophthalmopathy and approximately 57 with stable Graves' hyperthyroidism. Prospective prediction of ophthalmopathy was tested in an independent validation cohort consisting of 18 to 20 hyperthyroidism patients and some 15 patients who later progressed to ophthalmopathy. The 100 or so discovery patients were randomly divided into training and test sets at a 7:3 ratio. Thyroid tissue and blood T-cell repertoires from several Graves' hyperthyroidism patients were also compared in the study. After blood sampling, hyperthyroidism patients were treated with methimazole at a starting dose of 30 mg daily, and ophthalmopathy patients were treated with high-dose intravenous methylprednisolone. TCR Vbeta CDR3 sequencing of around 130 peripheral blood samples (more than 40 ophthalmopathy, 75 to 85 hyperthyroidism and roughly 17 progressor patients) is reported in the paper. Beyond this particular receptor, the publication reports: In validation, the model predicted progression to ophthalmopathy a median of 6.5 months before onset, with approximately 68% sensitivity and just under 75% specificity. No statistical method was used to fix the sample size in advance, and group allocation was not hidden from the investigators. A model built on a 13 V-J signature distinguished ophthalmopathy from stable hyperthyroidism, reaching around 90% sensitivity and under 84% specificity in cross-validation and 80%/75% in testing. Most expanded thyroid clonotypes (frequency above 0.001) were also found in blood, which suggests that blood repertoires may mirror thyroid immune responses.

In regard to this clonotype: Its antigen remains undetermined. This may be a read error, as it is one base from a much larger clone.

The germline V gene encodes CDR1 SGHTA and CDR2 FQGNSA. Deletion took 5 bases off V and 2 bases off J, with a span of 6 bases between the germline ends. CDR3 length: 12 amino acids, cysteine to phenylalanine. Only the CDR3 DNA is retained, 36 bases long and in frame from the first base. TCR beta CDR3 regions were amplified from RNA transcripts. A first-round RT-PCR of the TCR CDR3 used the HTBI primer set with the Qiagen OneStep RT-PCR kit. The libraries were constructed in a second round of multiplex PCR and then size-selected and purified. Sequencing of the libraries was done on an Illumina HiSeq2000 using paired-end 100 bp reads. The authors' pipeline ran thus. SOAPnuke was used to process the raw data, throwing out any read that contained adapters or uncalled bases, had a mean Phred below 15, or lacked an exact constant-primer or identifier match. COPE v1.2.5 was used to merge high-quality paired reads, and clonotypes were defined as unique nucleotide sequences. Clonotypes were aligned to IMGT TRBV, TRBD and TRBJ reference segments using MiTCR v1.1. Analysis was restricted to V-J combinations with a frequency above 0.0001, which covered 99.2% of repertoires. The TCS score was defined as F50 (clonal expansion) divided by E x V (chaos), with BLOSUM62-based TCRdist calculated between CDR3 peptides within each V-J. Welch's t-statistics and random forest reduced just over 500 V-J features to 13, which were used in a naive Bayes classifier (R e1071). Thyroid-blood repertoire similarity was quantified with the Morisita-Horn index. Starting from the raw public reads, TCRdb applied fastp trimming at Q25, assembled clones with MiXCR and retained in-frame beta chains. Rows with one shared CDR3 protein collapse into an entry with the most common genes and DNA. The V and J calls come from TCRdb's annotation, not from the publication. This sample lists about 500,000 distinct CDR3 sequences; 46% were detected once. Clones ranked in the top ten supply 35% to 50% of the sample.

Patients with uncontrolled infections, other autoimmune diseases, pregnancy or lactation were excluded. Diagnoses were established on the basis of clinical symptoms, serum thyroxine and TRAb, thyroid ultrasound, and orbital computed tomography. Total RNA was extracted with Trizol reagent, and quality was checked on an Agilent 2100 Bioanalyzer. The sample comprised peripheral blood or thyroid tissue (not recorded which). The sequence was collected from an adult woman with Graves' disease, either hyperthyroidism or ophthalmopathy (not recorded which). This chain is built from TRBV7-2 and TRBJ1-1, with the D segment identity uncertain. The DNA reads TGTGCCAGCAGCCAATTTAACACTGAAGCTTTCTTT. It codes for CASSQFNTEAFF.